Below are 4 T cell receptor beta chains sequenced from a single sample in a study of control samples from healthy donors and cancer patients. Assay: immunoSEQ multiplex PCR; the TCRdb copy retains only in-frame clones and omits some. The sample has 74,000 or so clones, about 91% seen once. The sequencing input was blood. These receptors originate from a man over 45 in good health.

The chain's CDR3 is CASSRVLGGNQPQHF. CDR3 DNA: TGCGCCAGCAGCCGCGTCCTCGGGGGCAATCAGCCCCAGCATTTT. This sequence joins TRBV4-1 and TRBJ1-5; no clear D gene. The CDR3 consists of 15 residues. Trimming took 4 bases from V and 2 from J, leaving 12 bases between them. Germline values: CDR1 MGHRA, CDR2 YSYEKL.

The J gene is TRBJ2-7, the V gene TRBV24-1, with 9 bases fitting TRBD1. J lost 5 bases, V lost 4 bases, and 8 bases had no gene match. The CDR3 is 15 residues long. Germline V gene sequence: CDR1 KGHDR, CDR2 SFDVKD. The DNA of the CDR3 is TGTGCCACCAGTGACCCGGGACAGGGTCGACACGAGCAGTACTTC. Translated, it gives CATSDPGQGRHEQYF.

The genes are TRBV10-2 and TRBJ2-1; D is uncertain. Germline V gene data show CDR1 as WSHSY and CDR2 as SAAADI. The CDR3 is 14 residues long. V shed 8 bases and J shed 0 bases, with 11 bases lying between them. The CDR3: CASQTASSYNEQFF. The CDR3 nucleotides are TGCGCCAGCCAGACCGCGAGCTCCTACAATGAGCAGTTCTTC.

The chain employs TRBV6-5 and TRBJ2-7; 9 bases line up with TRBD2. Germline CDR1 and CDR2: MNHEY and SVGAGI. Germline trimming cut 8 bases from V and 2 bases from J; bases unmatched to any gene: 1. CDR3 length: 12 residues. The CDR3 DNA sequence: TGTGCCAGCCGCGGGAGGGCCTACGAGCAGTACTTC. Its protein product is CASRGRAYEQYF.